The 18 T cell receptor beta chains listed next were all sequenced from one sample in a study of blood T cells in healthy people across ages. PCR was performed a second time for 7 to 11 cycles using a sample-barcoded 5' primer and a J-beta primer mix. One entry per CDR3 protein results from TCRdb running MiXCR on the 5' RACE reads. The sample lists fewer than 750,000 distinct CDR3 sequences, about 51% occurring once. Sequencing was carried out using blood. The receptors originated from a woman older than 75 in good health.

The rearrangement uses TRBV3-1 and TRBJ1-2; D is undetermined. Trimming removed 1 base at V and 4 bases at J, with 10 bases between. The V gene's germline CDR1 is LGHDT and CDR2 YNNKEL (reference sequence). The CDR3 has 14 amino acids. DNA for the CDR3: TGTGCCAGCAGCCAAGGGGATCTCGCCTATGGCTACACCTTC. Its protein is CASSQGDLAYGYTF. Full variable domain (rest looked up from reference TRBV3-1 and TRBJ1-2): DTAVSQTPKYLVTQMGNDKSIKCEQNLGHDTMYWYKQDSKKFLKIMFSYNNKELIINETVPNRFSPKSPDKAHLNLHINSLELGDSAVYFCASSQGDLAYGYTFGSGTRLTVV.

The chain combines TRBV7-2 with TRBJ2-7; 11 nucleotides match TRBD2. The J call is in doubt because the DNA end fits TRBJ2-5 better. Per the germline V gene, CDR1 is SGHTA and CDR2 is FQGNSA. CDR3 length equals 17 residues. The CDR3 reads CASSLEGVSGGAETQYF. In DNA, the CDR3 is TGTGCCAGCAGCTTAGAGGGTGTTAGCGGGGGGGCCGAGACCCAGTACTTC.

This chain joins TRBV12-3 or TRBV12-4 and TRBJ2-5, with TRBD1 identical over 7 bases. This CDR3 is 15 amino acids long. After removal of 5 bases from V and 0 bases from J, the junction contained 6 bases not matched to a gene. CDR3: CASSLNQGDQETQYF. In nucleotides, the CDR3 is TGTGCCAGCAGTCTCAATCAGGGGGACCAAGAGACCCAGTACTTC.

Comment on this clonotype: Since a much larger clone is just one base distant, this may be a read error. The rearrangement joins TRBV7-7 to TRBJ2-3; D may be TRBD1 (5 bases). This CDR3 has 14 amino acids. The V gene's germline CDR1 is SSHAT and CDR2 FNYEAQ (reference sequence). The CDR3 nucleotides are TGTGCTAGCAGCTTAGGGGTAGTGCCAGATACGCAGTATTTT. It translates to CASSLGVVPDTQYF.

In this sample, this clonotype turned up many times. The rearrangement joins TRBV20-1 to TRBJ2-1, with 8 bases identical to TRBD2. Germline V gene sequence: CDR1 DFQATT, CDR2 SNEGSKA (reference sequence). CDR3 size: 15 residues. The V and J ends lost 2 bases and 12 bases, in that order; junction bases with no gene match: 15. Written as DNA, the CDR3 is TGCAGTGCTAGAATAGCGGGGTTCCCCCTCATTGGGCAGTTCTTC. Residues: CSARIAGFPLIGQFF.

This clonotype was counted ten times or more. The V and J genes are TRBV9 and TRBJ2-3; TRBD2 might be the D (7 bases). Trimming pared 2 bases from V and 1 base from J, leaving 20 bases between. The CDR3 extends over 18 amino acids. Germline loops: CDR1 SGDLS, CDR2 YYNGEE. The CDR3: CASSVEGGRPSGTDTQYF. CDR3 in DNA: TGTGCCAGCAGCGTGGAGGGGGGGAGACCTTCGGGCACAGATACGCAGTATTTT. Using reference TRBV9 and TRBJ2-3 for the parts outside the CDR3, the full variable domain is DSGVTQTPKHLITATGQRVTLRCSPRSGDLSVYWYQQSLDQGLQFLIQYYNGEERAKGNILERFSAQQFPDLHSELNLSSLELGDSALYFCASSVEGGRPSGTDTQYFGPGTRLTVL.

This clonotype was picked up a small number of times. The rearrangement links TRBV29-1 to TRBJ2-3, with D hard to call. The germline V gene encodes CDR1 SQVTM and CDR2 ANQGSEA. This CDR3 is 12 amino acids long. Trimming removed 3 bases from V and 2 bases from J, with 6 bases in between. CDR3 loop: CSVEGFTDTQYF. The CDR3 DNA is TGCAGCGTTGAGGGGTTCACAGATACGCAGTATTTT.

At least ten counts were recorded for this clonotype. The chain couples TRBV7-8 to TRBJ2-7, with unresolved D. Trimming pared 1 base from V and 5 bases from J, leaving 3 bases between. The CDR3 consists of 11 residues. The germline gives CDR1 SGHVS, CDR2 FQNEAQ. CDR3 bases: TGTGCCAGCAGCTTAGATCACGAGCAGTACTTC. This sequence encodes CASSLDHEQYF.

A word on this clonotype: A much larger clone is a single base away; this may be a read error. The chain recombines TRBV3-1 with TRBJ1-2; D uncertain. Between the trimmed V and J ends, which lost 2 bases and 10 bases, there was a span of 14 bases. The CDR3 extends over 13 amino acids. Germline values: CDR1 LGHDT, CDR2 YNNKEL (reference sequence). The DNA of the CDR3 is TGTGCCAGCAGCCAATTGGACGGGGAGTTCTACACCTTC. Translated, it gives CASSQLDGEFYTF.

This clonotype was recorded at least ten times. The chain has TRBV10-3 and TRBJ2-3; D ambiguous. Trimming took 7 bases from V and 2 from J, leaving 4 bases between them. Germline values: CDR1 ENHRY, CDR2 SYGVKD. This CDR3 is built from 11 residues. The CDR3, as DNA: TGTGCCATCAAGACCACAGATACGCAGTATTTT. Its translation is CAIKTTDTQYF.

Points on this clonotype: A much bigger clone sits one base away, suggesting this may be a read error. CDR3 DNA sequence: TGTGCCTGGAGGGTGGGAGCAGATACGCAGTATTTT. It specifies CAWRVGADTQYF. The chain recombines TRBV30 with TRBJ2-3, with a weak D call TRBD2 (5 bases). This CDR3 is 12 amino acids long. V shed 3 bases and J shed 4 bases, with 8 bases lying between them. Germline V lookup: CDR1 GTSNPN, CDR2 SVGIG (reference sequence).

About this clonotype: A read error is possible here, since a much larger clone lies one base away. This chain links TRBV28 with TRBJ2-7, with 9 bases matching TRBD1. CDR1 and CDR2 from the germline V gene are MDHEN and SYDVKM. The CDR3 totals 14 residues. With 5 bases clipped from V and 2 bases from J, the junction kept 4 bases outside the gene matches. CDR3 region: CASSVRDRAYEQYF. CDR3 sequence (DNA): TGTGCCAGCAGTGTACGGGACAGGGCCTACGAGCAGTACTTC. The variable domain in full, completed from reference TRBV28 and TRBJ2-7, reads DVKVTQSSRYLVKRTGEKVFLECVQDMDHENMFWYRQDPGLGLRLIYFSYDVKMKEKGDIPEGYSVSREKKERFSLILESASTNQTSMYLCASSVRDRAYEQYFGPGTRLTVT.

As to this clonotype: One base away lies a much larger clone, so this may be a sequencing read error. The chain joins TRBV28 to TRBJ2-1; D not resolved. V gave up 2 bases and J gave up 8 bases, with 13 bases separating them. The CDR3 loop spans 14 amino acids. Germline V gives CDR1 MDHEN, CDR2 SYDVKM. The CDR3 sequence: CASSLVGSMYEQFF. DNA for the CDR3: TGTGCCAGCAGTTTAGTAGGGTCCATGTATGAGCAGTTCTTC. The full variable domain, completed using reference TRBV28 and TRBJ2-1, is DVKVTQSSRYLVKRTGEKVFLECVQDMDHENMFWYRQDPGLGLRLIYFSYDVKMKEKGDIPEGYSVSREKKERFSLILESASTNQTSMYLCASSLVGSMYEQFFGPGTRLTVL.

In this sample, this clonotype turned up many times. V and J are TRBV9 and TRBJ2-7; D gene ambiguous. This CDR3 has 15 amino acids. V lost 4 bases and J lost 4, with 18 bases in between. CDR1 and CDR2 (germline): SGDLS, YYNGEE. The CDR3 sequence is CASSLYVGRPYEQYF. In DNA, the CDR3 is TGTGCCAGCAGCCTGTACGTGGGCAGGCCGTACGAGCAGTACTTC.

The chain recombines TRBV28 with TRBJ2-7, with 10 bases lining up with TRBD1. The CDR3 extends over 15 amino acids. Per the germline V gene, CDR1 is MDHEN and CDR2 is SYDVKM. V was pared by 4 bases and J by 7 bases, with 10 bases of the junction left unmatched. CDR3 sequence (DNA): TGTGCCAGCAGTTCCCCCGGGACAGGGGCATGTGAGCAGTACTTC. Protein product: CASSSPGTGACEQYF.

The J gene is TRBJ1-1, the V gene TRBV20-1, with TRBD1 as a possible D gene (6 bases). With 5 bases removed from V and 1 base from J, the gap between germline ends came to 20 bases. There are 16 residues in the CDR3. CDR1 and CDR2 (germline): DFQATT, SNEGSKA (reference sequence). CDR3 coding DNA: TGCAGTGCTGGTCAGGGGAGAGTTCGTGGGAACACTGAAGCTTTCTTT. Residues: CSAGQGRVRGNTEAFF.

This sequence joins TRBV12-3 or TRBV12-4 and TRBJ1-2, with TRBD1 identical over 8 bases. V dropped 5 bases and J dropped 9; count of bases not matched to a gene: 8. The CDR3 spans 13 residues. For the CDR3, the DNA is TGTGCCAGCAGTACACAGGGGGATTGCCGCTACACCTTC. It translates to CASSTQGDCRYTF.

Note on this clonotype: Its ends do not fully match the called genes, so a read error is possible. The rearrangement uses TRBV12-3 or TRBV12-4 and TRBJ1-5, with D maybe TRBD1 (5 bases). The CDR3 extends over 16 amino acids. As DNA, the CDR3 is TGTGCCAACAGTCTTAGTTTTGGACACCTCTCTCAGCCCCAGCATTTT. This translates into CANSLSFGHLSQPQHF.